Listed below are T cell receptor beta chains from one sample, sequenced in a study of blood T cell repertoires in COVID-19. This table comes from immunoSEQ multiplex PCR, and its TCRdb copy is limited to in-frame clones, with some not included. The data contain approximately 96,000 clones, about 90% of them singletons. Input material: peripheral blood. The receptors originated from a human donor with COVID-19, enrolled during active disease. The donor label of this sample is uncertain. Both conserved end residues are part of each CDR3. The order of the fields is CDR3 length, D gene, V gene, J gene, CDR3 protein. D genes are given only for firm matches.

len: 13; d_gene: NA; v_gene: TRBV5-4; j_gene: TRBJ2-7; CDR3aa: CASSLPGDDEQYF
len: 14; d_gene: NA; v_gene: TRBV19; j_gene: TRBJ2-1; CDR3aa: CASNREGSYNEQFF
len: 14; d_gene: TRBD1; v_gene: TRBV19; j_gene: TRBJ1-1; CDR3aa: CASQNRGQGTEAFF
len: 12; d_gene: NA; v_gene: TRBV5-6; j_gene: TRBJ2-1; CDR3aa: CASRFLGDKQFF
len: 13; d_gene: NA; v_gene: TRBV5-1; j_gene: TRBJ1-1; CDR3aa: CASSQQGNTEAFF
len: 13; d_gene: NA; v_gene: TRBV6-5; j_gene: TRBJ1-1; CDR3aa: CASRAQGNTEAFF
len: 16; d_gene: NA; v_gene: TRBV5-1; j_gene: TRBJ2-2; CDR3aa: CASSVLTGKRPGELFF
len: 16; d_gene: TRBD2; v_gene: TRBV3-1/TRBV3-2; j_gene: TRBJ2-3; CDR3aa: CASSQELAGVTDTQYF
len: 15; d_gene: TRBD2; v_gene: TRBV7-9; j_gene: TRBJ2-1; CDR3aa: CASSPGTISYNEQFF
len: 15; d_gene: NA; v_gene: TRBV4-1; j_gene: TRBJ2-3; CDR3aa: CASSRLTDSSDTQYF
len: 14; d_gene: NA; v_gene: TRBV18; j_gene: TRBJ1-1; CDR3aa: CASSPTGTNTEAFF
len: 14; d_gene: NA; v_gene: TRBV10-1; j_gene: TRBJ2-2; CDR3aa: CASSVTRGTGELFF
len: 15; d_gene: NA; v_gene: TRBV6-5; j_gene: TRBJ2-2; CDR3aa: CASRTQGYNTGELFF
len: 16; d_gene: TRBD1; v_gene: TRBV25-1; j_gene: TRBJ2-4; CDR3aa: CASSEPLTGGKNIQYF
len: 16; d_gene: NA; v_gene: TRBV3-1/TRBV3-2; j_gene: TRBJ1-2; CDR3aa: CASSPVGVGGHYGYTF
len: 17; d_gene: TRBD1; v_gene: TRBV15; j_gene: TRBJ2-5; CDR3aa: CATSRDVRRQGQETQYF
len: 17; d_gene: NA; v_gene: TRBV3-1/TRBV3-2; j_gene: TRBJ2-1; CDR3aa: CASSQRVLTSFVNEQFF
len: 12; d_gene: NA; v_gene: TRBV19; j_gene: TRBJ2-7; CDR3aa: CASRGGLEEQYF
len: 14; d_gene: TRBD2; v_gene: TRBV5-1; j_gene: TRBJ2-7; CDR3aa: CASSSGTSGGEQYF
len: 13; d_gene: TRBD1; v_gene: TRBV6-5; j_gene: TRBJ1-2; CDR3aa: CASSRRQGEGYTF
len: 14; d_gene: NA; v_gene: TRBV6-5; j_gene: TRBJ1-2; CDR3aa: CASSYYPGNYGYTF
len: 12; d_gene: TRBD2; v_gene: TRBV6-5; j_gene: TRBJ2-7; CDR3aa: CASRGGGYEQYF
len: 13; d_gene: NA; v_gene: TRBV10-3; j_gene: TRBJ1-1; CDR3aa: CAISPFYGEVAFF
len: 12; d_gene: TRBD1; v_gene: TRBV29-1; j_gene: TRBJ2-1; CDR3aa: CSVMTGAAEQFF
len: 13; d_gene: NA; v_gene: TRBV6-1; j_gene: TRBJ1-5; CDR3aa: CASSEVSGQPQHF
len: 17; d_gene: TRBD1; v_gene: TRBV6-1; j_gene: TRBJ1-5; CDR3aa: CASSEGTGGAGNQPQHF
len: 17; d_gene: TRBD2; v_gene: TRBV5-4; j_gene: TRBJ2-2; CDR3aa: CASSPRGVAGDTGELFF
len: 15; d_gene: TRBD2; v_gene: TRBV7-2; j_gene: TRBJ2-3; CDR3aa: CASSLSGGATDTQYF
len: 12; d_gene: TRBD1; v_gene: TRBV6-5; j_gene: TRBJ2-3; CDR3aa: CASSYSTGTEYF
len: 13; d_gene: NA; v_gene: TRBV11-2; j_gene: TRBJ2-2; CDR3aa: CASSLVATGELFF
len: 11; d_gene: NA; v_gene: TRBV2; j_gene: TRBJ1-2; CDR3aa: CASSAFYGYTF
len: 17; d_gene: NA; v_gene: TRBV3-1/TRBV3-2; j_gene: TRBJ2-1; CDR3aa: CASSQEGRTPTKNEQFF